Given below is one T cell receptor (beta chain) in context. This specimen belongs to a study of blood T cell repertoires in COVID-19. Study-level information: Samples taken during acute and convalescent COVID-19 were collected in the United States, Italy and Spain. From T cells, B-cell-depleted T cells, or PBMCs came the material, which was cDNA or gDNA.

Germline trimming cut 1 base from V and 2 bases from J; bases unmatched to any gene: 6. Germline assignment: CDR1 LGHNA and CDR2 YNFKEQ. The CDR3 sequence is 17 residues long. Under the authors' procedure: Amplified reference gene primers provided the basis for estimating nucleated cell counts. Some clones are missing from TCRdb's copy, which holds only in-frame ones; the method was immunoSEQ multiplex PCR. The DNA was the basis for D and trimming; V, J and clone size are from that table. The repertoire holds 400,000 to 450,000 clones, 86% seen once, with 1.4% in the top ten. The chain has TRBV4-2 and TRBJ2-3; TRBD2 aligns across 10 bases. Sample: peripheral blood. This receptor was obtained from a woman aged 30 to 39 with active or convalescent COVID-19. The CDR3 DNA reads as TGTGCCAGCAGCCAAGTCGAAGGACTAGCGGTCACAGATACGCAGTATTTT. Translated: CASSQVEGLAVTDTQYF.